This TCR beta chain is from a study of cytomegalovirus exposure and HLA in healthy donors. Findings of the study overall: Three of the chains that were CMV-associated were confirmed in vitro to be specific for CMV antigens. Despite most TCR sequences being rare, some public TCRs occurred in many donors. Subsequent analysis showed first-cohort TCR clusters tending to co-occur in roughly 130 validation repertoires.

Of note for this clone: The antigen remains undetermined.

This table comes from immunoSEQ multiplex PCR, and its TCRdb copy is limited to in-frame clones, with some not included. Of 150,000 to 200,000 clones in the sample, less than 90% were seen once. The CDR3 has 14 residues. The V gene's germline CDR1 is KGHSY and CDR2 FQNENV. V gave up 5 bases and J gave up 4 bases; unmatched junction bases: 5. The chain is built from TRBV16 and TRBJ2-1; 7 nucleotides agree with TRBD1. The sequence derives from a man aged 25 to 40 in good health and CMV-seropositive. The sequenced sample was PBMCs. Here the CDR3 DNA reads TGTGCCAGCAGCAACCGGGACAGTTACAATGAGCAGTTCTTC. It translates to CASSNRDSYNEQFF.